This TCR beta chain was sequenced for a study of cytomegalovirus exposure and HLA in healthy donors. General study points: As a later analysis revealed, the rate of TCR association differed by HLA locus, with DRB1 most and HLA-C fewest.

V lost 4 bases and J 13 bases, leaving 23 bases between the germline ends. CDR1 SGHNT and CDR2 YENEEA come from the germline V gene. The CDR3 contains 15 residues. With respect to this clone: Its antigen is currently unknown.

Primers: 60 Vbeta forward and 13 Jbeta reverse. Authors' processing steps: About 12 million shared chains were among the approximately 76 million unique TCR beta chains that a later analysis counted. Here immunoSEQ multiplex PCR was the method, and the copy in TCRdb shows in-frame clones only, minus some. That table is the source of V, J and clone size, and D and trimming were worked out from the DNA. This sample has about 200,000 clones, with 79% found just once. The clonotype was recovered from a woman aged 25 to 39 in good health and CMV-seropositive. The J gene is TRBJ2-1, the V gene TRBV11-3, with D possibly TRBD1 on 8 matching bases. Sequenced material: PBMCs. CDR3 bases: TGTGCCAGCAGCTACTTGACAGGGGCTAGCGGAAGCCAGTTCTTC. Its translation: CASSYLTGASGSQFF.